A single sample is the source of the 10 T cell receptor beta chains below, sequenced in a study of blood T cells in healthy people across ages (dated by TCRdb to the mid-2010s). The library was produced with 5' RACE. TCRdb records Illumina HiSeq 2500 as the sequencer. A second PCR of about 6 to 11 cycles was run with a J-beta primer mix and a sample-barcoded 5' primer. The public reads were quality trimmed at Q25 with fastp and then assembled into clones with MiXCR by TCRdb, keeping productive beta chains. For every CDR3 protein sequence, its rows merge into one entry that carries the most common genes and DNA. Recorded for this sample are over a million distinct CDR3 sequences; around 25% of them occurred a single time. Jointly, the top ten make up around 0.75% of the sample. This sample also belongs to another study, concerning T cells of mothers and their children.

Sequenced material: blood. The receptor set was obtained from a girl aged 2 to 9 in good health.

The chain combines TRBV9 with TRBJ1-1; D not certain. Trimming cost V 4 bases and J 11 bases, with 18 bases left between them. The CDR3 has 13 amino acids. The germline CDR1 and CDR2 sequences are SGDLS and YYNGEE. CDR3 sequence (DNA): TGTGCCAGCAGCTCCAGTACATTGGAACCTGCTTTCTTT. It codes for CASSSSTLEPAFF.

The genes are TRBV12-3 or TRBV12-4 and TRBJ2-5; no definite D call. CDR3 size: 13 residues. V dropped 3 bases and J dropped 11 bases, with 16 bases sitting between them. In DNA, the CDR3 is TGTGCCAGCAGTTTTAAGGGCGTCGACGGGCAGTACTTC. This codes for CASSFKGVDGQYF.

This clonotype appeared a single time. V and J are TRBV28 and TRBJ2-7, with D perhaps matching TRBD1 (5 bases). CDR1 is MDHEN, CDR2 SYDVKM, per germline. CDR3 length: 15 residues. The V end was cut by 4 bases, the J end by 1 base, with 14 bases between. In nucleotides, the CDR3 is TGTGCCAGCAGTTCAGGGTCCAAGGCTTCCTACGAGCAGTACTTC. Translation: CASSSGSKASYEQYF.

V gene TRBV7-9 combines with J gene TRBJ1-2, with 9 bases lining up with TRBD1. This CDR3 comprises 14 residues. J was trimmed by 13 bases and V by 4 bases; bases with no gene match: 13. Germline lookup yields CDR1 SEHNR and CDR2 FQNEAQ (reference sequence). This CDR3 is CASSSPGQGPSGTF. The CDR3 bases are TGTGCCAGCAGCTCGCCGGGACAGGGACCTTCGGGCACCTTC.

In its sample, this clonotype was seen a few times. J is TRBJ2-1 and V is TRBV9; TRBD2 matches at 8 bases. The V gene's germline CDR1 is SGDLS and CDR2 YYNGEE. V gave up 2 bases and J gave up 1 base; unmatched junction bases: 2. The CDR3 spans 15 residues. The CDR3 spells CASSVVAGSYNEQFF. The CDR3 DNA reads TGTGCCAGCAGCGTTGTAGCGGGATCCTACAATGAGCAGTTCTTC. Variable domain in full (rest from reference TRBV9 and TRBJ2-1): DSGVTQTPKHLITATGQRVTLRCSPRSGDLSVYWYQQSLDQGLQFLIQYYNGEERAKGNILERFSAQQFPDLHSELNLSSLELGDSALYFCASSVVAGSYNEQFFGPGTRLTVL.

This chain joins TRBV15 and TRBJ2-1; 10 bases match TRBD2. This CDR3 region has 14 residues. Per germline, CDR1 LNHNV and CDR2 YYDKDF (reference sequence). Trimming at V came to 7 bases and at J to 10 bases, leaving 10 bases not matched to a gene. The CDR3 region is CATKSGRAAEEQFF. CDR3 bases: TGTGCCACCAAAAGCGGGAGGGCCGCAGAAGAGCAGTTCTTC.

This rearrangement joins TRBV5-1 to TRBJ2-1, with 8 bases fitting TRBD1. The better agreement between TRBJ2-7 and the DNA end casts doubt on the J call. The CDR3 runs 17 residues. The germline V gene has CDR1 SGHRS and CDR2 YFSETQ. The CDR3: CASSQHRQGSSSYEQYF. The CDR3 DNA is TGCGCCAGCAGCCAACATCGACAGGGGTCGAGCTCCTACGAGCAGTACTTC.

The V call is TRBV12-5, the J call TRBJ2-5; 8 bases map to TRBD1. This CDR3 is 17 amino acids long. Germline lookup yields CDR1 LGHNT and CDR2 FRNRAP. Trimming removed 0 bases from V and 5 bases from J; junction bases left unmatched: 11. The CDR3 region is CASGLVLSRTGQETQYF. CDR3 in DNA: TGTGCTAGTGGTTTGGTATTGTCTCGGACAGGGCAGGAGACCCAGTACTTC.

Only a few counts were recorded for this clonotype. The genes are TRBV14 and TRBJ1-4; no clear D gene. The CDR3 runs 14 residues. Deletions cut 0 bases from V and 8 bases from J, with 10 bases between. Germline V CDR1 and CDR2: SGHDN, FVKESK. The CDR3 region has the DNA TGTGCCAGCAGCCAAGAGGCACGGGTGGAAAAACTGTTTTTT. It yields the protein CASSQEARVEKLFF.

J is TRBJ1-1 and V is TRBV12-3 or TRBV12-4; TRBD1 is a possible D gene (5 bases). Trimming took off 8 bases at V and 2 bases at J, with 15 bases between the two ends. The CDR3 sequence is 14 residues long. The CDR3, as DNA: TGTGCCAGCGGGCCGGACGGGGGAAACACTGAAGCTTTCTTT. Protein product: CASGPDGGNTEAFF.